This T cell receptor (beta chain) was retrieved from a study of blood T cell repertoires in COVID-19. One Seattle source followed patients from active infection through their disease course. This clone was observed a single time. In the authors' workflow: Amplification with reference gene primers provided the estimates of nucleated cell counts. Produced via immunoSEQ multiplex PCR; TCRdb's table is partial and in-frame only. The V and J calls and clone size come from that table; D and trimming were worked out from the DNA. The sample yields approximately 300,000 clones, roughly 88% seen once. Sequenced material: peripheral blood. The receptor was isolated from a human donor with COVID-19, enrolled during active disease. The donor label of this sample is uncertain.

The CDR3 DNA sequence: TGTGCCAGTAGTATCGGGGGACTAGCGGGAGGGGTTGGGATGGGCAAAAACATTCAGTACTTC. Translating it yields CASSIGGLAGGVGMGKNIQYF. The gene calls are TRBV19 and TRBJ2-4; the match to TRBD2 covers 16 bases. The CDR3 has 21 amino acids. V trimming: 3 bases; J trimming: 3 bases; junction bases outside the gene matches: 14. Germline V lookup: CDR1 LNHDA, CDR2 SQIVND (reference sequence).